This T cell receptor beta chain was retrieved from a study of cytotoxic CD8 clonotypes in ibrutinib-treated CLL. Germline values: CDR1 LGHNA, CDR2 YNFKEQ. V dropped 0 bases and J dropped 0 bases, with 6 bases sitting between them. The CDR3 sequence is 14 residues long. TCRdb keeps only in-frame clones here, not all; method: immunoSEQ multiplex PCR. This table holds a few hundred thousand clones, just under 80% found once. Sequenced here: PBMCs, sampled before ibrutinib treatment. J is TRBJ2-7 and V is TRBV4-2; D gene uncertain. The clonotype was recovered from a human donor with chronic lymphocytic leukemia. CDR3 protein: CASSQDNYSYEQYF. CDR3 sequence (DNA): TGTGCCAGCAGCCAAGATAACTACTCCTACGAGCAGTACTTC.